The entry that follows covers one TCR beta chain sequence. The target antigen is unknown. This record comes from a study of beta chain features in type 1 diabetes. Regarding the study as a whole: Diminished insertions and augmented deletions at VDJ junctions characterized type 1 diabetes patients. Moderate yet significant TCRB CDR3 shortening was seen in Type 1 diabetes patients in all four CD4+ subsets.

Investigators reverse transcribed all isolated RNA, so they sequenced expressed TCRB transcripts. Measured with immunoSEQ multiplex PCR; TCRdb has only the in-frame clones, and not every one. This table has hundreds of thousands of clones, roughly a sixth appearing once. Via CD45RO/CCR7/CD25/CD127/CD95/CD27, cells of the CD4+ naive, central memory, regulatory and stem cell-like memory subsets were sorted. This sequence was found in a man aged 18 to 29 in good health. The specimen sequenced was naive CD4+ T cells from blood.

The CDR3 here is CASSSTVQYF. Written as DNA, the CDR3 is TGTGCCAGCAGCTCCACGGTGCAGTACTTC. The gene calls are TRBV11-2 and TRBJ2-7; D call uncertain. The CDR3 is 10 residues long. Germline V lookup: CDR1 SGHAT, CDR2 FQNNGV. V was cut by 4 bases and J by 9 bases, with 7 bases left in between.